This TCR beta chain was documented in a study of blood T cell repertoires in COVID-19. Looking at the study overall: Sites in the United States, Italy and Spain provided acute and convalescent COVID-19 samples. Sources were T cells, B-cell-depleted T cells, or PBMCs; the material itself was cDNA or gDNA.

This clone appeared once. As handled by the study authors: Nucleated cell counts were estimated from reference gene primer amplification. Repertoires were generated with immunoSEQ multiplex PCR, while TCRdb's copy carries only in-frame clones and drops some. V, J and clone size were drawn from that table, and D and trimming were deduced from the DNA. The sample holds around 170,000 clones, about 88% seen once. Specimen: peripheral blood. The TCR was taken from a man aged 55 to 70 with acute or convalescent COVID-19.

The CDR3 sequence is CASSQEFTGGGGYGYTF. CDR3 nucleotide sequence: TGTGCCAGCAGCCAAGAATTTACAGGGGGCGGAGGCTATGGCTACACCTTC. The chain uses TRBV14 and TRBJ1-2; 9 nucleotides agree with TRBD1. Trimming took 0 bases from V and 4 from J; bases not matched to a gene: 9. Looked up from germline, CDR1 is SGHDN and CDR2 is FVKESK. CDR3 size: 17 residues.